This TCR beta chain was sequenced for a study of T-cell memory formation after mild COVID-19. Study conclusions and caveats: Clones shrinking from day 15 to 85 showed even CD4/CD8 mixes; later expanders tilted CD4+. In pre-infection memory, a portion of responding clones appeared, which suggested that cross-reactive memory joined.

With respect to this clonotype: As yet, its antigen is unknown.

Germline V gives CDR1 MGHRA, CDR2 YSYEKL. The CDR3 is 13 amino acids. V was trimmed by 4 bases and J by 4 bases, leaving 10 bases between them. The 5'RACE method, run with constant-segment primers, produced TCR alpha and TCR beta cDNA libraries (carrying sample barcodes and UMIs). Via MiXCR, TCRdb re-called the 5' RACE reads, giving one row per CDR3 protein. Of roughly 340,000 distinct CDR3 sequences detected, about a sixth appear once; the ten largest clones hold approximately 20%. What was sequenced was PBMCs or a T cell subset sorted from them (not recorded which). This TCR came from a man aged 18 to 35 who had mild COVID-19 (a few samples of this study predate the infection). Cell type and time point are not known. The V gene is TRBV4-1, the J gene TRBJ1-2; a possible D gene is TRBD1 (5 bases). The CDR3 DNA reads TGCGCCAGCAGCCCCACCGGGACCTATGGCTACACCTTC. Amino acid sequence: CASSPTGTYGYTF.